The clone carrying this T cell receptor beta chain turned up a few times. What it recognizes is unknown. The entry originates in a study of regulatory T cells in long-lasting Graves disease. CDR1 ENHRY and CDR2 SYGVKD come from the germline V gene. V lost 10 bases and J 4 bases, leaving 16 bases between the germline ends. CDR3 size: 14 residues. Study results and caveats: Persistent Graves' patients showed a TCR diversity that was lower than that of newly diagnosed ones.

With iRepertoire HTBI primers and Arm-PCR of CDR3 regions, TCR beta libraries were built. Each CDR3 protein is one row after TCRdb ran MiXCR on the multiplex PCR reads. The table includes under 500,000 distinct CDR3 sequences, over 15% detected once. The time point was: newly diagnosed GD, antithyroid drugs for less than 3 months. Scientists built the TCR library using RNA that was extracted from PBMCs. EDTA tubes received 7.5 to 9 milliliters of collected peripheral blood. In addition, the sample was reused for a study of T cells in Graves' hyperthyroidism and ophthalmopathy. That work states: The TCR CDR3 first-round RT-PCR relied on the HTBI primer set. Within blood appeared most thyroid clonotypes that had expanded above 0.001.

The chain is built from TRBV10-3 and TRBJ2-2, with D possibly matching TRBD2 (6 bases). The receptor's source is a woman in her 30s with Graves disease. The source was peripheral blood mononuclear cells (PBMCs), collected at new diagnosis, from a patient treated with antithyroid drugs. The CDR3 nucleotides are TGTGCCAGTTCTAGCGCCCGAGTCACCGGGGAGCTGTTTTTT. It yields the protein CASSSARVTGELFF.